This passage covers 17 T cell receptor beta chains from one sample sequenced in a study of shared clonotypes between healthy human individuals. Naive CD8 isolation took CD45RO-negative cells positively selected for CCR7 and excluded terminally differentiated effector memory CD45RA+ cells. Profiled with immunoSEQ multiplex PCR; TCRdb holds only in-frame clones, not every one. This table holds fewer than 1 million clones, around 96% found once. The specimen was naive CD8+ T cells sorted from blood. The receptors here all came from a man aged 25-45 years in good health.

The V and J genes are TRBV7-6 and TRBJ1-4; D possibly corresponds to TRBD1 (5 bases). Trimming stripped 5 bases from V and 8 bases from J, with 15 bases between. Germline CDR1 is SGHVS and CDR2 is FNYEAQ. The CDR3 has 14 residues. The CDR3 DNA is TGTGCCAGCAGCCACAAGGGGCTCGCCGAAAAACTGTTTTTT. Translation: CASSHKGLAEKLFF.

The V and J genes are TRBV27 and TRBJ2-7; 7 bases line up with TRBD1. Trimming removed 6 bases from V and 4 bases from J; junction bases left unmatched: 6. Germline V lookup: CDR1 MNHEY, CDR2 SMNVEV (reference sequence). The CDR3 runs 13 residues. The CDR3 DNA reads TGTGCCAGCAGCGGGGACAGTACTTACGAGCAGTACTTC. Protein sequence: CASSGDSTYEQYF.

The chain has TRBV19 and TRBJ2-2; tentatively, D is TRBD1 (6 bases). CDR3 length: 15 amino acids. V was trimmed by 6 bases and J by 0 bases, leaving 11 bases between them. Germline V gene data show CDR1 as LNHDA and CDR2 as SQIVND (reference sequence). The CDR3 region is CASRRRTANTGELFF. DNA of the CDR3: TGTGCCAGTAGAAGGAGGACAGCGAACACCGGGGAGCTGTTTTTT.

The genes are TRBV28 and TRBJ2-7; 10 nucleotides line up with TRBD1. Trimming at V came to 7 bases and at J to 1 base, leaving 7 bases not matched to a gene. Per germline, CDR1 MDHEN and CDR2 SYDVKM. The CDR3 spans 15 residues. This chain's CDR3 is CASTNDRGPSYEQYF. The CDR3 DNA reads TGTGCCAGCACTAACGACAGGGGGCCTTCCTACGAGCAGTACTTC. The full variable domain, completed using reference TRBV28 and TRBJ2-7, is DVKVTQSSRYLVKRTGEKVFLECVQDMDHENMFWYRQDPGLGLRLIYFSYDVKMKEKGDIPEGYSVSREKKERFSLILESASTNQTSMYLCASTNDRGPSYEQYFGPGTRLTVT.

The chain is built from TRBV9 and TRBJ2-7; D tentatively fits TRBD1 or TRBD2 (5 bases each). V lost 3 bases and J 3 bases, leaving 13 bases between the germline ends. Germline CDR1 reads SGDLS; CDR2 reads YYNGEE. The CDR3 covers 14 residues. CDR3 in amino acids: CASSGDQNFYEQYF. The CDR3 DNA sequence: TGTGCCAGCAGCGGGGACCAGAACTTCTACGAGCAGTACTTC. Full variable domain (remainder filled in from reference TRBV9 and TRBJ2-7): DSGVTQTPKHLITATGQRVTLRCSPRSGDLSVYWYQQSLDQGLQFLIQYYNGEERAKGNILERFSAQQFPDLHSELNLSSLELGDSALYFCASSGDQNFYEQYFGPGTRLTVT.

This chain connects TRBV7-9 to TRBJ2-7; a weak D match, TRBD1 (6 bases). The CDR3 runs to 13 residues. The germline V gene encodes CDR1 SEHNR and CDR2 FQNEAQ (reference sequence). Between the trimmed V and J ends, which lost 5 bases and 6 bases, there was a span of 14 bases. The CDR3 loop reads CASSLGTIVEQYF. DNA of the CDR3: TGTGCCAGCAGCCTCGGGACAATTGTCGAGCAGTACTTC.

The V call is TRBV27, the J call TRBJ2-1; D remains ambiguous. Between the trimmed V and J ends, which lost 6 bases and 8 bases, there was a span of 11 bases. The CDR3 is 12 residues long. Germline CDR1 reads MNHEY; CDR2 reads SMNVEV (reference sequence). The chain's CDR3 is CASSPSSDEQFF. CDR3 sequence (DNA): TGTGCCAGCAGCCCTAGTAGTGATGAGCAGTTCTTC.

The gene calls are TRBV11-2 and TRBJ2-1, with 7 bases fitting TRBD2. CDR1 is SGHAT, CDR2 FQNNGV, per germline. J gave up 12 bases and V 3 bases, and 17 bases lay outside the gene matches. This CDR3 has 16 residues. The CDR3 DNA sequence: TGTGCCAGCAGCTTCCCCCTAATAGGGCGGGAGCAGTGGCAGTTCTTC. Amino acid sequence: CASSFPLIGREQWQFF. Drawing the rest from reference TRBV11-2 and TRBJ2-1, the complete variable domain is EAGVAQSPRYKIIEKRQSVAFWCNPISGHATLYWYQQILGQGPKLLIQFQNNGVVDDSQLPKDRFSAERLKGVDSTLKIQPAKLEDSAVYLCASSFPLIGREQWQFFGPGTRLTVL.

V gene TRBV30 combines with J gene TRBJ1-2; a weak D match, TRBD1 (5 bases). The CDR3 sequence is 13 residues long. Trimming removed 1 base at V and 4 bases at J, with 10 bases between. CDR1 is GTSNPN and CDR2 is SVGIG in the germline V gene (reference sequence). The CDR3 DNA follows: TGTGCCTGGAGTGGGGCAGGGATCTATGGCTACACCTTC. Translation gives CAWSGAGIYGYTF.

This clone appeared once. The V call is TRBV7-8, the J call TRBJ2-5; D is perhaps TRBD1 or TRBD2 (6 bases each). Germline V gene sequence: CDR1 SGHVS, CDR2 FQNEAQ. Trimming removed 8 bases at V and 4 bases at J, with 8 bases between. This CDR3 comprises 11 residues. In nucleotides, the CDR3 is TGTGCCAGCGGGGGGCGAGAGACCCAGTACTTC. This gives the protein CASGGRETQYF.

This sequence joins TRBV7-9 and TRBJ1-5; D is possibly TRBD1 (5 bases). V gave up 1 base and J gave up 3 bases, with 10 bases separating them. The germline V gene has CDR1 SEHNR and CDR2 FQNEAQ (reference sequence). The CDR3 runs 15 residues. For the CDR3, the DNA is TGTGCCAGCAGCTTAGAGGGGACGAACAATCAGCCCCAGCATTTT. This codes for CASSLEGTNNQPQHF.

This clone occurred once. The chain links TRBV7-9 to TRBJ2-5, with a weak D call TRBD2 (7 bases). Germline V gene data show CDR1 as SEHNR and CDR2 as FQNEAQ (reference sequence). The V and J ends lost 5 bases and 3 bases respectively, with 16 bases between them. This CDR3 is 15 amino acids long. The CDR3 loop reads CASSPPRGLEETQYF. CDR3 DNA: TGTGCCAGCAGCCCCCCGCGGGGGCTTGAAGAGACCCAGTACTTC.

The V gene is TRBV5-1, the J gene TRBJ2-1, with D unresolved. CDR1 is SGHRS and CDR2 is YFSETQ in the germline V gene. The CDR3 is 12 amino acids. Trimming left V 4 bases short and J 8 bases short, with 10 bases between. The CDR3 here is CASSEDEDEQFF. CDR3 nucleotides: TGCGCCAGCAGCGAGGATGAGGATGAGCAGTTCTTC.

This chain links TRBV5-4 with TRBJ2-7, with TRBD2 as a possible D gene (5 bases). The CDR3 covers 14 residues. Trimming shortened V by 2 bases and J by 2 bases, and 11 bases separated the two germline ends. Germline values: CDR1 SGHNT, CDR2 YYREEE (reference sequence). The DNA for the CDR3 is TGTGCCAGCAGCTTCTTCGGAGGCCCCTACGAGCAGTACTTC. Residues: CASSFFGGPYEQYF.

The rearrangement uses TRBV9 and TRBJ2-5; 7 positions match TRBD2. CDR3 size: 20 residues. Looked up from germline, CDR1 is SGDLS and CDR2 is YYNGEE. The J segment lost 3 bases and the V segment lost 0 bases, leaving 20 bases of the junction unmatched. The chain's CDR3 is CASSVDSSSGKQPWEETQYF. The CDR3 DNA reads TGTGCCAGCAGCGTAGATTCCTCCAGCGGGAAACAACCGTGGGAAGAGACCCAGTACTTC.

J is TRBJ1-2 and V is TRBV4-3, with a tentative D call TRBD1 (6 bases). Germline V gene lookup returns CDR1 LGHNA and CDR2 YSLEER. The CDR3 is made up of 15 amino acids. V was trimmed by 0 bases and J by 4 bases, leaving 12 bases between them. This CDR3 is CASSQDVDSFYGYTF. CDR3 nucleotides: TGCGCCAGCAGCCAAGATGTGGACAGCTTCTATGGCTACACCTTC.

The J gene is TRBJ2-7, the V gene TRBV5-1, with a tentative D call TRBD1 (6 bases). CDR1 is SGHRS and CDR2 is YFSETQ in the germline V gene. The germline V and J ends were trimmed by 0 bases and 0 bases, with 10 bases remaining between them. The CDR3 is made up of 15 amino acids. For the CDR3, the DNA is TGCGCCAGCAGCTTGGAAGGGGGAAACTCCTACGAGCAGTACTTC. This sequence encodes CASSLEGGNSYEQYF.